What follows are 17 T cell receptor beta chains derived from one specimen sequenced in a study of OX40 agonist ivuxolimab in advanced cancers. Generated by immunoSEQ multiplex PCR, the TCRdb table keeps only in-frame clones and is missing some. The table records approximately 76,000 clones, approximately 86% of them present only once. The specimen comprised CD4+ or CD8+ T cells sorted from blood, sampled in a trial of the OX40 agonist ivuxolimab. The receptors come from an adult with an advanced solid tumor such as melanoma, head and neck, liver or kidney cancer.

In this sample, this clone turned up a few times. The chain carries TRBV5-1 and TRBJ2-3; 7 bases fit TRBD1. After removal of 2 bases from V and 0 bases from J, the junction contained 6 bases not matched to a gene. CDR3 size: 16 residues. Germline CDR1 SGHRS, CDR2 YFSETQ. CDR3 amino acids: CASSLQGRHSTDTQYF. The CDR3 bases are TGCGCCAGCAGCTTACAGGGGCGCCATAGCACAGATACGCAGTATTTT.

CDR3 nucleotides: TGTGCCAGCAGCTTGGGCAGGGGAAGTGAAAAACTGTTTTTT. Its protein is CASSLGRGSEKLFF. This chain links TRBV7-9 with TRBJ1-4, with D perhaps matching TRBD1 (6 bases). This CDR3 is 14 amino acids long. The V end was cut by 3 bases, the J end by 7 bases, with 12 bases between. CDR1 and CDR2 (germline): SEHNR, FQNEAQ (reference sequence). Using reference TRBV7-9 and TRBJ1-4 for the parts outside the CDR3, the full variable domain is DTGVSQNPRHKITKRGQNVTFRCDPISEHNRLYWYRQTLGQGPEFLTYFQNEAQLEKSRLLSDRFSAERPKGSFSTLEIQRTEQGDSAMYLCASSLGRGSEKLFFGSGTQLSVL.

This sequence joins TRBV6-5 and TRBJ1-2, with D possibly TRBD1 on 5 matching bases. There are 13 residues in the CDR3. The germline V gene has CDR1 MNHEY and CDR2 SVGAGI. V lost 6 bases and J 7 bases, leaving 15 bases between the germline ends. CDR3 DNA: TGTGCCAGCAGCCCCAGGGAGGGCCGTGGCTACACCTTC. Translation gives CASSPREGRGYTF.

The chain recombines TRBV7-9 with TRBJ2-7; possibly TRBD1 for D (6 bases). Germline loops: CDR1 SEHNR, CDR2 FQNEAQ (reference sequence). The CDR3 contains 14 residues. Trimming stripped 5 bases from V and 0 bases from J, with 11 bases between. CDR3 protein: CASSLTTGSYEQYF. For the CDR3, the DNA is TGTGCCAGCAGCCTAACGACAGGCTCCTACGAGCAGTACTTC. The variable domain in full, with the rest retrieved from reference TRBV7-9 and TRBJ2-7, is DTGVSQNPRHKITKRGQNVTFRCDPISEHNRLYWYRQTLGQGPEFLTYFQNEAQLEKSRLLSDRFSAERPKGSFSTLEIQRTEQGDSAMYLCASSLTTGSYEQYFGPGTRLTVT.

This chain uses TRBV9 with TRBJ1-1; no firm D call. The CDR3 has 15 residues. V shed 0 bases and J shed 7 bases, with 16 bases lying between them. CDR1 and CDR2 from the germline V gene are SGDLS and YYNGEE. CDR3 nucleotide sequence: TGTGCCAGCAGCGTAGAGGCAGGCCTAAACGGTGAAGCTTTCTTT. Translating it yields CASSVEAGLNGEAFF.

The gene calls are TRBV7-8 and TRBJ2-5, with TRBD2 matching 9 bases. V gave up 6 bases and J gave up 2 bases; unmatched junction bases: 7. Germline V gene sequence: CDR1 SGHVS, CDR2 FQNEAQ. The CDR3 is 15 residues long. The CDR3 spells CASRPIAGEQETQYF. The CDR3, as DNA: TGTGCCAGCAGACCGATAGCGGGAGAACAAGAGACCCAGTACTTC.

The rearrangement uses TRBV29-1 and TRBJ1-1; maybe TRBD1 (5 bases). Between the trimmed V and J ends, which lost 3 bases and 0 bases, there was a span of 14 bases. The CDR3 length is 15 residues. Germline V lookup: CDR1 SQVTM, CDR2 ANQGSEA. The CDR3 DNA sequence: TGCAGCGTTGACGTGGGGCGAGACATGAACACTGAAGCTTTCTTT. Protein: CSVDVGRDMNTEAFF.

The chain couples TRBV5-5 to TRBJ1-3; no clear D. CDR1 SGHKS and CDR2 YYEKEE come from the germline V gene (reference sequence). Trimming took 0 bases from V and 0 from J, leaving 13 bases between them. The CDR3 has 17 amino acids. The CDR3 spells CASSLAALKISGNTIYF. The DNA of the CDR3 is TGTGCCAGCAGCTTGGCCGCTTTGAAAATCTCTGGAAACACCATATATTTT.

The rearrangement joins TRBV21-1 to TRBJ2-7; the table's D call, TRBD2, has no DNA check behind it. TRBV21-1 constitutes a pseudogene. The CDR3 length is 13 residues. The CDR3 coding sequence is TGTGCCAGCAGCCTCGGGTCCTCCTACGAGCAGTACTTC. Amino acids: CASSLGSSYEQYF.

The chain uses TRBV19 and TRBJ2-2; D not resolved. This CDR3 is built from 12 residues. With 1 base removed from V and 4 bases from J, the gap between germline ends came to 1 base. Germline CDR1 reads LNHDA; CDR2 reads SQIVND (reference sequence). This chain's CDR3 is CASSIATGELFF. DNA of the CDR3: TGTGCCAGTAGTATAGCCACCGGGGAGCTGTTTTTT.

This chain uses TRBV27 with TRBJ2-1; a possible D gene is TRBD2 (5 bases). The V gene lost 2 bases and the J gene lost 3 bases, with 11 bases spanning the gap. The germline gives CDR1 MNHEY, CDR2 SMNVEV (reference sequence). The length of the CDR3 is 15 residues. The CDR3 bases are TGTGCCAGCAGTTTAGCGGGCAACATCTACAATGAGCAGTTCTTC. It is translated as CASSLAGNIYNEQFF.

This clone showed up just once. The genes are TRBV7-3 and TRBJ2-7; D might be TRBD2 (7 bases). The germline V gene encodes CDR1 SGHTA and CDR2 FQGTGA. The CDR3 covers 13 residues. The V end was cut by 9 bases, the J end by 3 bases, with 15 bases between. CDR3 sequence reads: CASAGAPFYEQYF. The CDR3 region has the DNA TGTGCCAGTGCGGGGGCACCATTCTACGAGCAGTACTTC.

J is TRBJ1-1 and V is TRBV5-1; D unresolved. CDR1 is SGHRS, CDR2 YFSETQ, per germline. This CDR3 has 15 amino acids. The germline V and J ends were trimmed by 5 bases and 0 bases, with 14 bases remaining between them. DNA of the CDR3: TGCGCCAGCAGTCACCTGGGAGACGTGAACACTGAAGCTTTCTTT. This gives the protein CASSHLGDVNTEAFF.

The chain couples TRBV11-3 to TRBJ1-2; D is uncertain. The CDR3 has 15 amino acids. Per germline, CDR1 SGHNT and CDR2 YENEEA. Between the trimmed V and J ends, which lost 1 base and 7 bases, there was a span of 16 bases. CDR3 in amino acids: CASSLGAVRAGGYTF. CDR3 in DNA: TGTGCCAGCAGCTTAGGTGCAGTTAGGGCAGGTGGCTACACCTTC.

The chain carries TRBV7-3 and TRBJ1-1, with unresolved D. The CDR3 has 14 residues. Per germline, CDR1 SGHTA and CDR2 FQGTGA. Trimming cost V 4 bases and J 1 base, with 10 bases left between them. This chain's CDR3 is CASSSGPTNTEAFF. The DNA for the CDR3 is TGTGCCAGCAGCTCAGGACCCACGAACACTGAAGCTTTCTTT.

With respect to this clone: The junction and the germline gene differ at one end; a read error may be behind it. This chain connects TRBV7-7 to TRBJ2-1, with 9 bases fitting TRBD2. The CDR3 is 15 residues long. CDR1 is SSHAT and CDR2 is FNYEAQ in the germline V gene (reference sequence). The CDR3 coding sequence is TGTGCTAGCAGCCCCACGAGTAGCGGGGGTACTGAGCAGTTCTTC. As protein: CASSPTSSGGTEQFF.

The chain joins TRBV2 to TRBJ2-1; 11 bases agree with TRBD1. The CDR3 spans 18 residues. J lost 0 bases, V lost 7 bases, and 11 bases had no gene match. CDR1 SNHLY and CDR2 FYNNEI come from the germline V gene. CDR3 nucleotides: TGTGCCAGCAAGGGACAGGGGGTGGGAGTCTACTCCTACAATGAGCAGTTCTTC. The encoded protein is CASKGQGVGVYSYNEQFF.